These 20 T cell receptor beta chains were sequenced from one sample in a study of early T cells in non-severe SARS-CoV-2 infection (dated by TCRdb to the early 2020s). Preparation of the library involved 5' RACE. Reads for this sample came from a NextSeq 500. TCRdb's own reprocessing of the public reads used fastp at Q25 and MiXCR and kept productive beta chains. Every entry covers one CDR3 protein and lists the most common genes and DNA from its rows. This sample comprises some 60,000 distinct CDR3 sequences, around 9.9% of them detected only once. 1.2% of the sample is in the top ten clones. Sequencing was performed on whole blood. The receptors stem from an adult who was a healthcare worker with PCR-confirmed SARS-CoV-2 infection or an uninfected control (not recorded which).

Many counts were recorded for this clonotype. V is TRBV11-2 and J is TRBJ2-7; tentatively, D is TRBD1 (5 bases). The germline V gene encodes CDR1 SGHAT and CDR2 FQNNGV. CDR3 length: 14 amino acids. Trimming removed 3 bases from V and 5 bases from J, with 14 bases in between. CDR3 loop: CASSLPGILNEQYV. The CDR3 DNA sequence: TGTGCCAGCAGCTTGCCAGGGATCCTCAACGAGCAGTACGTC.

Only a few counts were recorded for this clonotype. The CDR3 DNA reads TGTGCCAGCAGATCTGGCAGCCTCCGCACAGATACGCAGTATTTT. It is translated as CASRSGSLRTDTQYF. This sequence joins TRBV6-1 and TRBJ2-3; no reliable D call. V lost 6 bases and J lost 1, with 14 bases in between. Germline V gives CDR1 MNHNS, CDR2 SASEGT. This CDR3 spans 15 amino acids.

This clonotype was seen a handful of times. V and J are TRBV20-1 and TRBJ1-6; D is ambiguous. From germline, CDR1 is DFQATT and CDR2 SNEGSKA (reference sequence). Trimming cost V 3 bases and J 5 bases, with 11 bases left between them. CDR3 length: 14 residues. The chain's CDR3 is CSARLGLDNSPLHF. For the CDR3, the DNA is TGCAGTGCTAGGTTAGGGCTCGATAATTCACCCCTCCACTTT.

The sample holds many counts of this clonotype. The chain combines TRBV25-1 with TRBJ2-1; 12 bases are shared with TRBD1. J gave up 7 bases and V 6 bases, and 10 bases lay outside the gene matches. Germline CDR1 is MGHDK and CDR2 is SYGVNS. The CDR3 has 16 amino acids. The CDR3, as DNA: TGTGCCAGCAGGCTTGCCGGGACAGGGGGCAAGAATGAGCAGTTCTTC. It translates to CASRLAGTGGKNEQFF.

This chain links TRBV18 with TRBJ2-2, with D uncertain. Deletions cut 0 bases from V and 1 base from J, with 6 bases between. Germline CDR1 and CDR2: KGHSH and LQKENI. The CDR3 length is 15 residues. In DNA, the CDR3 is TGTGCCAGCTCACCACCGCCCCGGAACACCGGGGAGCTGTTTTTT. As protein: CASSPPPRNTGELFF.

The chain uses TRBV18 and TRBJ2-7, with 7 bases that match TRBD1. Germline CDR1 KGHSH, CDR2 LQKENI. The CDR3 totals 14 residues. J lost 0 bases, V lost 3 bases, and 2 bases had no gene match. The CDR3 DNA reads TGTGCCAGCTCACCGGGACAGAGCTCCTACGAGCAGTACGTC. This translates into CASSPGQSSYEQYV.

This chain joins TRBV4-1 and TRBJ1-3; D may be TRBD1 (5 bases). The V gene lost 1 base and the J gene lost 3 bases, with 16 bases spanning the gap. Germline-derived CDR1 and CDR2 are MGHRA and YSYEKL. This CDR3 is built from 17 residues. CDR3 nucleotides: TGCGCCAGCAGCCAAGCCGAGGGGAAGGGAAGTGGAAACACCATATATTTT. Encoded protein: CASSQAEGKGSGNTIYF.

The CDR3 spells CASSLPRGANVLTF. CDR3 nucleotide sequence: TGTGCCAGCAGCCTACCGCGTGGGGCCAACGTCCTGACTTTC. This chain joins TRBV7-2 and TRBJ2-6; D remains ambiguous. The germline V and J ends were trimmed by 5 bases and 3 bases, with 8 bases remaining between them. This CDR3 is 14 amino acids long. CDR1 SGHTA and CDR2 FQGNSA come from the germline V gene.

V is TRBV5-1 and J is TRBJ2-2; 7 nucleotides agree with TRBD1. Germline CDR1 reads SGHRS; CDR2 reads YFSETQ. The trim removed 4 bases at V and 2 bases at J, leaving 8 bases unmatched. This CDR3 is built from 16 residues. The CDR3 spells CASSLTGTANTGELFF. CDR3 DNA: TGCGCCAGCAGCCTCACCGGGACAGCAAACACCGGGGAGCTGTTTTTT.

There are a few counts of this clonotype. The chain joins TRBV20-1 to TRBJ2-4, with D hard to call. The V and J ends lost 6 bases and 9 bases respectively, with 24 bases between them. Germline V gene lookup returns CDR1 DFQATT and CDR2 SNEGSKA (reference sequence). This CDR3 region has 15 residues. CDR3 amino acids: CSASNPGPQPSIQYF. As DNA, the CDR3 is TGCAGTGCAAGTAACCCCGGGCCCCAGCCCAGCATTCAGTACTTC.

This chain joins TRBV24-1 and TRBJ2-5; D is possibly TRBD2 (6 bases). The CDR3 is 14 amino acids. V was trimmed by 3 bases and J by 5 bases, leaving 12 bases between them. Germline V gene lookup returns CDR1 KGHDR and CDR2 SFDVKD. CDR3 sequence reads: CATSDETSTETQYF. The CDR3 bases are TGTGCCACCAGTGATGAGACTAGTACGGAGACCCAGTACTTC.

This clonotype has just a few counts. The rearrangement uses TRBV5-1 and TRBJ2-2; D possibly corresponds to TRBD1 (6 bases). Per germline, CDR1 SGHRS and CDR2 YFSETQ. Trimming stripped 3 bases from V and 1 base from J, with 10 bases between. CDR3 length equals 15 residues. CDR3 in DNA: TGCGCCAGCAGCTCAGGACAGATGAACACCGGGGAGCTGTTTTTT. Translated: CASSSGQMNTGELFF.

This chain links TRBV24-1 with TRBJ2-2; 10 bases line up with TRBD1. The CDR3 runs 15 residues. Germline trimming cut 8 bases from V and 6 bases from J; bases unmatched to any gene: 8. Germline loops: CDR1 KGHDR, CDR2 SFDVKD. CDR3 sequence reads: CATTSPGTGAGELFF. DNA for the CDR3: TGTGCCACCACGTCCCCCGGGACAGGGGCCGGGGAGCTGTTTTTT.

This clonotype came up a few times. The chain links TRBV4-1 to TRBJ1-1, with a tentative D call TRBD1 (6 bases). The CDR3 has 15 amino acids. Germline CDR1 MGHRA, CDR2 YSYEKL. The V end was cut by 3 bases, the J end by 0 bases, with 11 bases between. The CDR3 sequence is CASSQRTAMNTEAFF. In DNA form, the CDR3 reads TGCGCCAGCAGCCAGCGGACAGCAATGAACACTGAAGCTTTCTTT.

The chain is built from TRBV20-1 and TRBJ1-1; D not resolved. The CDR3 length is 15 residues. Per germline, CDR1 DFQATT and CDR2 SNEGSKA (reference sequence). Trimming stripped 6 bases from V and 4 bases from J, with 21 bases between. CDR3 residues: CSATENHNKGTEAFF. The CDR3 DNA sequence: TGCAGTGCAACCGAAAACCATAATAAGGGCACTGAAGCTTTCTTT.

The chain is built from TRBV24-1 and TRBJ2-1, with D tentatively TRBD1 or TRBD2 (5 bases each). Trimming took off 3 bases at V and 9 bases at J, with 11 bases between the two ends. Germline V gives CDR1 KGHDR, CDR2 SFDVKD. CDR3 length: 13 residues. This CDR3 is CATSDPEGSEQFF. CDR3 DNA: TGTGCCACCAGTGATCCTGAGGGGAGTGAGCAGTTCTTC.

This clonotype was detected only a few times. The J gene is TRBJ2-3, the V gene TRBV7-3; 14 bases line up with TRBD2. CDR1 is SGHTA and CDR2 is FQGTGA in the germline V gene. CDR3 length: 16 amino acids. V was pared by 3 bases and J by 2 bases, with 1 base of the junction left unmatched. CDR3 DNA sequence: TGTGCCAGCAGCTTGGGACTAGCGGGGGACACAGATACGCAGTATTTT. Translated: CASSLGLAGDTDTQYF.

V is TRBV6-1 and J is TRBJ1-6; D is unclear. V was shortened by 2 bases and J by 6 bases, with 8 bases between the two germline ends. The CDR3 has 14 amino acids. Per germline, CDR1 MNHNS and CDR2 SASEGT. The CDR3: CASSEPEGNSPLHF. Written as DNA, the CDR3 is TGTGCCAGCAGTGAACCCGAGGGTAATTCACCCCTCCACTTT.

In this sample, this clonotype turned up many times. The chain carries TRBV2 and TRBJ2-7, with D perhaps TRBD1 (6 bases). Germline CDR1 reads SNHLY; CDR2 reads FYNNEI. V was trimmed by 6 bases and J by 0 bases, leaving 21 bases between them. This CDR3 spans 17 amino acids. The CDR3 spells CASRFFRSNRVSYEQYV. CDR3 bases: TGTGCCAGCAGATTTTTCCGCTCCAACAGGGTCTCCTACGAGCAGTACGTC.

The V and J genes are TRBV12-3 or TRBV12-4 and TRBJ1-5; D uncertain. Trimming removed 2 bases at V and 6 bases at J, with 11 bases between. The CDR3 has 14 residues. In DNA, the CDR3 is TGTGCCAGCAGTTTAAGGGAGGGAAGTCAGCCCCAGCATTTT. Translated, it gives CASSLREGSQPQHF.